Listed below are T cell receptor beta chains from one sample, sequenced in a study of shared clonotypes between healthy human individuals. Generated by immunoSEQ multiplex PCR, the TCRdb table keeps only in-frame clones and is missing some. The sample holds about 480,000 clones, 60% to 80% seen once. The sample taken for sequencing was PBMCs. The receptors originated from a middle-aged woman in good health. Some clones in this sample may be carry-over from other donors' samples. CDR3s include the opening cysteine and the closing phenylalanine or tryptophan. D genes are given only for firm matches. Clone size, where shown, is once, few, many, or a class for clones that have expanded.

d_call	clone_size	j_call	v_call	cdr3_nt	cdr3_aa
NA	NA	TRBJ2-7	TRBV11-3	TGTGCCAGCAGCCGTGAGGGGGGAGGCCCCTACGAGCAGTACTTC	CASSREGGGPYEQYF
NA	NA	TRBJ1-4	TRBV2	TGTGCCAGCAGCCGAGGGGTCTCGGTTAATGAAAAACTGTTTTTT	CASSRGVSVNEKLFF
TRBD1	NA	TRBJ1-1	TRBV9	TGTGCCAGCAGTGGTCCGGGACAGGGAACTGAAGCTTTCTTT	CASSGPGQGTEAFF
NA	NA	TRBJ2-5	TRBV30	TGTGCCTGGCACCGAGACATAAATGAGCAGTACTTC	CAWHRDINEQYF
NA	NA	TRBJ2-2	TRBV7-7	TGTGCTAGCAGCTTAGGGCGGAACACCGGGGAGCTGTTTTTT	CASSLGRNTGELFF
NA	NA	TRBJ1-1	TRBV28	TGTGCCAGCAGCCTCGACAGGGAAGCTTTCTTT	CASSLDREAFF
NA	NA	TRBJ2-2	TRBV5-1	TGCGCCAGCAGCTTGCTAGCCGGCACCGGGGAGCTGTTTTTT	CASSLLAGTGELFF
NA	NA	TRBJ1-3	TRBV6-5	TGTGCCAGCAGTTACCGGACAAGGAGCTCTGGAAACACCATATATTTT	CASSYRTRSSGNTIYF
NA	NA	TRBJ2-7	TRBV7-9	TGTGCCAGCAGCTCGGAGGGACGGCCCCACGAGCAGTACTTC	CASSSEGRPHEQYF
TRBD2	NA	TRBJ2-1	TRBV18	TGTGCCAGCTCACCACCGGAATCTAGCGGGAGGGCGCATGAGCAGTTCTTC	CASSPPESSGRAHEQFF
TRBD1	NA	TRBJ1-3	TRBV7-2	TGTGCCAGCAGCTTGGCGGACAGGGCAAACACCATATATTTT	CASSLADRANTIYF
NA	NA	TRBJ1-2	TRBV6-1	TGTGCCAGCAGTGAAGCGGTTGGTTGGCGGACAGCTTTGAACTATGGCTACACCTTC	CASSEAVGWRTALNYGYTF
NA	NA	TRBJ1-3	TRBV5-1	TGCGCCAGCAGCTTGGCCGGGGGCAGCAGCTCTGGAAACACCATATATTTT	CASSLAGGSSSGNTIYF
NA	NA	TRBJ2-1	TRBV6-1	TGTGCCAGCAGTCCCATCGATGAGCAGTTCTTC	CASSPIDEQFF
NA	once	TRBJ1-2	TRBV19	TGTGCCAGTAGTGATTATGGATCTGACTATGGCTACACCTTC	CASSDYGSDYGYTF
TRBD2	NA	TRBJ2-7	TRBV7-8	TGTGCCAGCAGCTATTTCAGGGGAGGCGAGGGACTAGACTCCGGGGACTACGAGCAGTACTTC	CASSYFRGGEGLDSGDYEQYF
TRBD1	NA	TRBJ2-2	TRBV19	TGTGCCAGTAGTGCTGACAGGGGGGACTACACCGGGGAGCTGTTTTTT	CASSADRGDYTGELFF
NA	NA	TRBJ2-1	TRBV29-1	TGCAGCGTTGTAAATTGGGGAAGACCGAATGAGCAGTTCTTC	CSVVNWGRPNEQFF
NA	NA	TRBJ2-7	TRBV7-8	TGTGCCAGCAGCTCCGTGGTGGTCCGGACCTACGAGCAGTACTTC	CASSSVVVRTYEQYF
NA	NA	TRBJ1-1	TRBV7-8	TGTGCCAGCAGCTTAGCACGGCTAAGCCCTGAAGCTTTCTTT	CASSLARLSPEAFF
TRBD2	once	TRBJ2-1	TRBV2	TGTGCCAGCAGTGTGTCTAGCGGATACAATGAGCAGTTCTTC	CASSVSSGYNEQFF
TRBD2	NA	TRBJ2-1	TRBV7-2	TGTGCCAGCAGCTTAGCAACTAGCGGGAACACTGAGCAGTTCTTC	CASSLATSGNTEQFF
NA	few	TRBJ1-1	TRBV5-1	TGCGCCAGCAGCTTTGGGACGCTGAACACTGAAGCTTTCTTT	CASSFGTLNTEAFF
TRBD2	NA	TRBJ2-1	TRBV7-2	TGTGCCAGCAGATCACGAGGCGGGAGTGGGTCCTACAATGAGCAGTTCTTC	CASRSRGGSGSYNEQFF
NA	NA	TRBJ1-4	TRBV18	TGTGCCAGCTCACGACAGAGTAATGAAAAACTGTTTTTT	CASSRQSNEKLFF
TRBD2	NA	TRBJ2-7	TRBV5-6	TGTGCCAGCAGCTTGGGCGACGGACTAGCGGCCTCCTCCTACGAGCAGTACTTC	CASSLGDGLAASSYEQYF
TRBD1	NA	TRBJ2-3	TRBV5-8	TGTGCCAGCAGCTTGGGGGGACAGGGGGCAGATACGCAGTATTTT	CASSLGGQGADTQYF
NA	many	TRBJ2-2	TRBV14	TGTGCCAGCAGCCGGACGGACACCGGGGAGCTGTTTTTT	CASSRTDTGELFF
NA	NA	TRBJ1-2	TRBV7-8	TGTGCCAGCAGCTTAGGCCAGAACTATGGCTACACCTTC	CASSLGQNYGYTF
NA	NA	TRBJ2-2	TRBV21-1	TGTGCCTCCCTTCTTCGTCTCGGGGAGCTGTTTTTT	CASLLRLGELFF
NA	NA	TRBJ2-1	TRBV5-4	TGTGCCAGCGGGTGGCCCGGCAACAATGAGCAGTTCTTC	CASGWPGNNEQFF
NA	NA	TRBJ1-1	TRBV4-2	TGTGCCAGCAGCCTGGGACTTGAAACAGGTGAAGCTTTCTTT	CASSLGLETGEAFF
NA	NA	TRBJ2-3	TRBV27	TGTGCCAGCCGCCTTCGGGGTTCAGATACGCAGTATTTT	CASRLRGSDTQYF
NA	once	TRBJ2-1	TRBV7-3	TGTGCCAGCAGCTCACCGTCAGTGTCGGGTGAGCAGTTCTTC	CASSSPSVSGEQFF
NA	NA	TRBJ1-1	TRBV5-4	TGTGCCAGCAGCAAGGACATGAACACTGAAGCTTTCTTT	CASSKDMNTEAFF
NA	once	TRBJ1-2	TRBV6-1	TGTGCCAGCAGTGATCCCTGGGGTGATTATGGCTACACCTTC	CASSDPWGDYGYTF
NA	NA	TRBJ1-2	TRBV28	TGTGCCAGCAGTTTATGGGATGGCTACACCTTC	CASSLWDGYTF
NA	NA	TRBJ2-3	TRBV2	TGTGCCAGGGGCCTGGGAACAGATACGCAGTATTTT	CARGLGTDTQYF
TRBD1	NA	TRBJ2-7	TRBV6-4	TGTGCCAGCAGTGACCCTGGACAGGGAAGAGGCGAGCAGTACTTC	CASSDPGQGRGEQYF
NA	NA	TRBJ2-1	TRBV10-3	TGTGCCATCAGTCCAGCCGGTGGAGTGGATGAGCAGTTCTTC	CAISPAGGVDEQFF
TRBD2	once	TRBJ2-7	TRBV18	TGTGCCAGCTCACTCAACGAACAAGCGGGAGGTTACGAGCAGTACTTC	CASSLNEQAGGYEQYF
TRBD1	many	TRBJ2-3	TRBV5-4	TGTGCCAGCAGCTTGGGGGACAGAAGCACAGATACGCAGTATTTT	CASSLGDRSTDTQYF
TRBD2	NA	TRBJ2-3	TRBV7-2	TGTGCCAGCAGCTACACTAGCGGGAGTACAGATACGCAGTATTTT	CASSYTSGSTDTQYF
NA	few	TRBJ1-1	TRBV2	TGTGCCAGCACTTCATTCGGGACAATGAACACTGAAGCTTTCTTT	CASTSFGTMNTEAFF
NA	NA	TRBJ1-1	TRBV7-9	TGTGCCACCAGCTTACTCCCGAACACTGAAGCTTTCTTT	CATSLLPNTEAFF
TRBD2	NA	TRBJ2-1	TRBV9	TGTGCCAGCAGCGCCACTAGCGGGAGGAACAATGAGCAGTTCTTC	CASSATSGRNNEQFF
TRBD1	few	TRBJ1-2	TRBV28	TGTGCCAGCAGTAGACAGGGGAAGTATGGCTACACCTTC	CASSRQGKYGYTF
NA	many	TRBJ2-1	TRBV6-1	TGTGCCAGCAGTGAAGCCGTCGAGAATGAGCAGTTCTTC	CASSEAVENEQFF
TRBD2	NA	TRBJ2-5	TRBV5-1	TGCGCCAGCAGCACTAGCGGGAGGGCCAGGGAGCAGTACTTC	CASSTSGRAREQYF
TRBD1	NA	TRBJ2-7	TRBV28	TGTGCCAGCAGTCGAACAGGGGCCTACGAGCAGTACTTC	CASSRTGAYEQYF
TRBD2	NA	TRBJ2-1	TRBV4-2	TGTGCCAGCAGCCATGAGGGAGGGGAAAACAATGAGCAGTTCTTC	CASSHEGGENNEQFF
NA	few	TRBJ2-5	TRBV2	TGTGCCAGCAGTTTTAGACTAGTAGAGACCCAGTACTTC	CASSFRLVETQYF
NA	NA	TRBJ2-5	TRBV7-9	TGTGCCAGCAGCACACACCAAGAGACCCAGTACTTC	CASSTHQETQYF
NA	once	TRBJ1-6	TRBV7-6	TGTGCCAGCAGCTTGGCCGGGACATCAAATTCACCCCTCCACTTT	CASSLAGTSNSPLHF
NA	once	TRBJ2-2	TRBV30	TGTGCCTGGAGTGTACGGGGGGAGCTGTTTTTT	CAWSVRGELFF
NA	NA	TRBJ2-7	TRBV14	TGTGCCAGCAGCCAGGGCGGGACGGGATACGAGCAGTACTTC	CASSQGGTGYEQYF
NA	NA	TRBJ2-7	TRBV20-1	TGCAGTCCCCGACGGGTGGACGAGCAGTACTTC	CSPRRVDEQYF
NA	NA	TRBJ2-7	TRBV6-5	TGTGCCAGCAGTTACTCTGGTCTAGTCTACGAGCAGTACTTC	CASSYSGLVYEQYF
TRBD2	once	TRBJ2-1	TRBV4-2	TGTGCCAGCAGCCGGGAACCGGGACTACCCTACAATGAGCAGTTCTTC	CASSREPGLPYNEQFF